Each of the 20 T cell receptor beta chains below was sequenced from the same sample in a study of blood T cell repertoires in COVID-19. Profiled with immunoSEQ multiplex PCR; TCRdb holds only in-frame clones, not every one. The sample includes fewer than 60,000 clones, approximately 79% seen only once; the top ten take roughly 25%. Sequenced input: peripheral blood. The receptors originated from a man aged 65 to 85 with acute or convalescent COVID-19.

The CDR3 DNA follows: TGCGCCAGCAGCCAAGATAGACAGGGGGCCACAGATACGCAGTATTTT. Encoded protein: CASSQDRQGATDTQYF. J is TRBJ2-3 and V is TRBV4-1; 10 nucleotides agree with TRBD1. V was pared by 0 bases and J by 2 bases, with 2 bases of the junction left unmatched. Per germline, CDR1 MGHRA and CDR2 YSYEKL. The CDR3 is 16 residues long.

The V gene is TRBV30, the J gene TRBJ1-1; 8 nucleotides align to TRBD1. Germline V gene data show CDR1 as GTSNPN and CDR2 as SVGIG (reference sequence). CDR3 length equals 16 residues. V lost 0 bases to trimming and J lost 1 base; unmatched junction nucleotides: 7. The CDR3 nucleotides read TGTGCCTGGAGTGTAAAGACAGGGGCAGGGAACACTGAAGCTTTCTTT. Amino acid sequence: CAWSVKTGAGNTEAFF.

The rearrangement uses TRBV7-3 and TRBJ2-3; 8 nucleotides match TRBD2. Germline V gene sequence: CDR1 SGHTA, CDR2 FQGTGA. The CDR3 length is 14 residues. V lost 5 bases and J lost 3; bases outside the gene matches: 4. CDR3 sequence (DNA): TGTGCCAGCAGCCCGGGACTAGATACAGATACGCAGTATTTT. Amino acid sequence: CASSPGLDTDTQYF.

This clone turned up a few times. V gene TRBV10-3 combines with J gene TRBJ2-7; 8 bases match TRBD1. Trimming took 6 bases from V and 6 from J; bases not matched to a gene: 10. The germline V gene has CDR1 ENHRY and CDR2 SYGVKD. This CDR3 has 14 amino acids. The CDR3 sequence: CAIRSDRDAREQYF. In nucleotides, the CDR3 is TGTGCCATCAGATCGGACAGGGATGCTCGCGAGCAGTACTTC.

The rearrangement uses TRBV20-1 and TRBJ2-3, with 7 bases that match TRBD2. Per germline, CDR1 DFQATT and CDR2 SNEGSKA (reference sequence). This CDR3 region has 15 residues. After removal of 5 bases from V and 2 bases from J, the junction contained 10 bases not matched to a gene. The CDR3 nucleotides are TGCAGTGCTGGTGGGGCTAGCGGATACACAGATACGCAGTATTTT. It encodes CSAGGASGYTDTQYF.

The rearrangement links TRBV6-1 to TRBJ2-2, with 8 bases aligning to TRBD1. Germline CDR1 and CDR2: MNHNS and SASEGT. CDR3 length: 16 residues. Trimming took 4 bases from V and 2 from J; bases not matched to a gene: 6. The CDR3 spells CASSGRTGRNTGELFF. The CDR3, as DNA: TGTGCCAGCAGTGGGCGGACAGGGCGAAACACCGGGGAGCTGTTTTTT.

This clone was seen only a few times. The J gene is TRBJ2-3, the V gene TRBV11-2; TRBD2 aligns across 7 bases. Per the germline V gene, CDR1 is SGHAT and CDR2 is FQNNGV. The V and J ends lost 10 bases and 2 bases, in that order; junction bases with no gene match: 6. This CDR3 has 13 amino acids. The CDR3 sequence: CATPGLITDTQYF. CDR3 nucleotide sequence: TGTGCCACCCCGGGACTAATCACAGATACGCAGTATTTT.

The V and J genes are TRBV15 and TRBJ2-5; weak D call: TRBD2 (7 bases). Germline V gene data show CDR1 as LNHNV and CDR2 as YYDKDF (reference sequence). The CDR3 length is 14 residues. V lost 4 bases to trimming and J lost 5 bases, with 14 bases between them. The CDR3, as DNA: TGTGCCACCAGCATCGGGGGGCCGGAGGAGACCCAGTACTTC. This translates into CATSIGGPEETQYF.

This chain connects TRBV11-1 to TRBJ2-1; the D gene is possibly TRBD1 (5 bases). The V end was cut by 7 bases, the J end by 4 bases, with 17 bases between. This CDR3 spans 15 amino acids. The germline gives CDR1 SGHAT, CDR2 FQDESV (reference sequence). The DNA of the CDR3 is TGTGCCAGCACCCCCCGGGCCAGGGTATACAATGAGCAGTTCTTC. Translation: CASTPRARVYNEQFF.

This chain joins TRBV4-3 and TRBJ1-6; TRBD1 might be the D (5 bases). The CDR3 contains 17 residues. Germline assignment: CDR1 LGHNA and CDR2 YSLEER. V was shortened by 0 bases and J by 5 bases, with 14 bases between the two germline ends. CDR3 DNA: TGCGCCAGCAGCCAAGATCATACTGGGGCGGATAATTCACCCCTCCACTTT. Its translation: CASSQDHTGADNSPLHF.

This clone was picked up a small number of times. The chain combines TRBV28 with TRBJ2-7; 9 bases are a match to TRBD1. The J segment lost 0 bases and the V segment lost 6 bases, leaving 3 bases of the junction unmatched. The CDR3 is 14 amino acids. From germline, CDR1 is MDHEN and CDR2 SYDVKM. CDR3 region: CASSRDRVSYEQYF. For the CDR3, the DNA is TGTGCCAGCAGCCGGGACAGGGTCTCCTACGAGCAGTACTTC.

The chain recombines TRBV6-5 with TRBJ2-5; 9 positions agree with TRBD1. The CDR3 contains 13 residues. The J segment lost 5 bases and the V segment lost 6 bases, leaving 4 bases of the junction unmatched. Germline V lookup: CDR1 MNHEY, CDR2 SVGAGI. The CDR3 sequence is CASRGTGKETQYF. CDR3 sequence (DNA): TGTGCCAGCAGGGGGACAGGGAAGGAGACCCAGTACTTC.

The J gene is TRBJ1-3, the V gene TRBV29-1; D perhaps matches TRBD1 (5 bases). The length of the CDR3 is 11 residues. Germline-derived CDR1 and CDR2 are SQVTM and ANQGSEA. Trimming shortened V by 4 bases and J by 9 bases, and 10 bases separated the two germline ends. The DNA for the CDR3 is TGCAGCGTTGTTCAGGGACTCACCATATATTTT. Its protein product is CSVVQGLTIYF.

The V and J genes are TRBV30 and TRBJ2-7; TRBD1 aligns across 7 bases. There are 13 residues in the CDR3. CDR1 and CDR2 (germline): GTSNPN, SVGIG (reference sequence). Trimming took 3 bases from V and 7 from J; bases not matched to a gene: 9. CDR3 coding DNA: TGTGCCTGGAGCCCAAGCCGGGACAGAGAGCAGTACTTC. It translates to CAWSPSRDREQYF.

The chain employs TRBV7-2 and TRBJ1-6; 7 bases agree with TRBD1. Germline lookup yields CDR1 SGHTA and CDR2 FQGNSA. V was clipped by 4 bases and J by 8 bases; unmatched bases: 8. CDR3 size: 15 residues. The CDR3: CASSSRQGGDSPLHF. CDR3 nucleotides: TGTGCCAGCAGCTCCCGACAGGGCGGGGATTCACCCCTCCACTTT. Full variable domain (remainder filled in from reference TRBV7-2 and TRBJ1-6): GAGVSQSPSNKVTEKGKDVELRCDPISGHTALYWYRQSLGQGLEFLIYFQGNSAPDKSGLPSDRFSAERTGGSVSTLTIQRTQQEDSAVYLCASSSRQGGDSPLHFGNGTRLTVT.

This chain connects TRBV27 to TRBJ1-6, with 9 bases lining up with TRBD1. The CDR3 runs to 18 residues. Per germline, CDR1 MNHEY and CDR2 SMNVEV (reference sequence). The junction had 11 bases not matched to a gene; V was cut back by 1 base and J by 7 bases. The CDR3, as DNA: TGTGCCAGCAGTTTATTGGGACAGGGACGCCTGGGGAATTCACCCCTCCACTTT. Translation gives CASSLLGQGRLGNSPLHF.

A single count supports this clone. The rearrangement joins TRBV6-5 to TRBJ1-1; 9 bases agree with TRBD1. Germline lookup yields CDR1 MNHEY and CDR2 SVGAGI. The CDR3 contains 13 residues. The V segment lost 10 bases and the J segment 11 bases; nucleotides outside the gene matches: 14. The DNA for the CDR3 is TGTGCCATTTCACAATCACAGGGGGCGTCGGCTTTCTTT. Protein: CAISQSQGASAFF.

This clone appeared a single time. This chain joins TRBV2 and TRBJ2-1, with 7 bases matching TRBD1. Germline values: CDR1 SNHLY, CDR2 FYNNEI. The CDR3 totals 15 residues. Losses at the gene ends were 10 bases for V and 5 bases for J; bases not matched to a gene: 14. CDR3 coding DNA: TGTGCCACCTGGGACAGCTCTACCAGAAACAATGAGCAGTTCTTC. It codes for CATWDSSTRNNEQFF.

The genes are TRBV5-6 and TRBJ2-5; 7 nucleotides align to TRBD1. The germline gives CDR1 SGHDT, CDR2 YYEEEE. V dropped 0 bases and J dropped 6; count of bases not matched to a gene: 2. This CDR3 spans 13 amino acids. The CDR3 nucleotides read TGTGCCAGCAGCTTGGACAGGGGCCAGACCCAGTACTTC. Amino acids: CASSLDRGQTQYF.

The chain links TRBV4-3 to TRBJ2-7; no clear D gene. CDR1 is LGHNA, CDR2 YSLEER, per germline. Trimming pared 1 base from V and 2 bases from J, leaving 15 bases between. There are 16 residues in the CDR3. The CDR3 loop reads CASSQVRQTLPYEQYF. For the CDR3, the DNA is TGCGCCAGCAGCCAAGTACGGCAGACACTTCCCTACGAGCAGTACTTC.